These 8 T cell receptor beta chains share one sample of origin, sequenced in a study of brain T cells in children with intractable seizures (dated by TCRdb to about 2021). The library came from the immunoSEQ multiplex PCR assay. Not all clones reach the TCRdb copy of this immuneACCESS table, which keeps in-frame sequences only. Checked studies attribute under half of the gap to unresolved V genes and leave the rest unexplained. The sample table holds 35,000 to 50,000 clones, of which around nine tenths were seen once. Just under 6.5% of the sample belongs to the ten largest clones. The time point label here, explained by the study, means: resected brain tissue, or blood drawn just prior to surgery. This material consisted of peripheral blood, taken at surgery. The receptors come from a girl aged 2-10 years with tuberous sclerosis and intractable seizures.

The chain is built from TRBV6-1 and TRBJ1-5, with a weak D call TRBD1 (6 bases). There are 15 residues in the CDR3. V was shortened by 1 base and J by 5 bases, with 12 bases between the two germline ends. The germline V gene encodes CDR1 MNHNS and CDR2 SASEGT. The CDR3 spells CASSEVTGKHQPQHF. The CDR3 coding sequence is TGTGCCAGCAGTGAAGTAACAGGGAAGCATCAGCCCCAGCATTTT.

The chain is built from TRBV5-1 and TRBJ2-3; 9 bases align to TRBD2. Germline V lookup: CDR1 SGHRS, CDR2 YFSETQ. The CDR3 spans 15 residues. Losses at the gene ends were 2 bases for V and 1 base for J; bases not matched to a gene: 2. This CDR3 is CASSLVAGGTDTQYF. As DNA, the CDR3 is TGCGCCAGCAGCTTAGTAGCGGGGGGCACAGATACGCAGTATTTT.

V gene TRBV6-5 combines with J gene TRBJ1-3, with D unresolved. The length of the CDR3 is 15 residues. V dropped 6 bases and J dropped 0 bases, with 12 bases sitting between them. From germline, CDR1 is MNHEY and CDR2 SVGAGI. CDR3 amino acids: CASRLGRSSGNTIYF. The CDR3 DNA is TGTGCCAGCAGACTTGGACGGAGCTCTGGAAACACCATATATTTT.

The chain combines TRBV14 with TRBJ2-7; 7 nucleotides line up with TRBD2. V was clipped by 1 base and J by 0 bases; unmatched bases: 6. CDR1 is SGHDN, CDR2 FVKESK, per germline. The CDR3 length is 16 residues. The chain's CDR3 is CASSQGAAGSSYEQYF. In nucleotides, the CDR3 is TGTGCCAGCAGCCAAGGGGCAGCGGGGAGCTCCTACGAGCAGTACTTC.

The chain recombines TRBV15 with TRBJ1-2, with 8 nucleotides matching TRBD1. Germline V gene sequence: CDR1 LNHNV, CDR2 YYDKDF (reference sequence). V lost 3 bases to trimming and J lost 4 bases; unmatched junction nucleotides: 13. The CDR3 has 17 residues. The CDR3 reads CATSSRTGIPVGYGYTF. The CDR3 nucleotides are TGTGCCACCAGCAGTCGGACAGGGATCCCCGTAGGCTATGGCTACACCTTC. Together with reference TRBV15 and TRBJ1-2, the CDR3 gives the full variable domain: DAMVIQNPRYQVTQFGKPVTLSCSQTLNHNVMYWYQQKSSQAPKLLFHYYDKDFNNEADTPDNFQSRRPNTSFCFLDIRSPGLGDTAMYLCATSSRTGIPVGYGYTFGSGTRLTVV.

The chain has TRBV30 and TRBJ2-5, with TRBD1 identical over 12 bases. With V trimmed by 0 bases and J by 5 bases, 10 bases remained unmatched. Germline CDR1 and CDR2: GTSNPN and SVGIG (reference sequence). This CDR3 is built from 17 residues. CDR3 in DNA: TGTGCCTGGAGTGTAGGGACAGGGGGCGGAAAGCGGGAGACCCAGTACTTC. Protein: CAWSVGTGGGKRETQYF.

The chain joins TRBV5-1 to TRBJ2-3; D is perhaps TRBD1 or TRBD2 (5 bases each). Germline V gene data show CDR1 as SGHRS and CDR2 as YFSETQ. Trimming removed 4 bases at V and 5 bases at J, with 11 bases between. The CDR3 contains 13 residues. CDR3 loop: CASSVRDVDTQYF. CDR3 bases: TGCGCCAGCAGCGTCCGGGACGTAGATACGCAGTATTTT. Variable domain in full (rest from reference TRBV5-1 and TRBJ2-3): KAGVTQTPRYLIKTRGQQVTLSCSPISGHRSVSWYQQTPGQGLQFLFEYFSETQRNKGNFPGRFSGRQFSNSRSEMNVSTLELGDSALYLCASSVRDVDTQYFGPGTRLTVL.

This clone has a single count. The CDR3 reads CASSVGRGDTQYF. The CDR3 DNA is TGTGCCAGCAGCGTAGGGAGGGGCGATACGCAGTATTTT. V gene TRBV11-1 combines with J gene TRBJ2-3, with TRBD2 matching 7 bases. CDR1 is SGHAT, CDR2 FQDESV, per germline (reference sequence). V was clipped by 5 bases and J by 6 bases; unmatched bases: 5. CDR3 size: 13 residues. Together with reference TRBV11-1 and TRBJ2-3, the CDR3 gives the full variable domain: EAEVAQSPRYKITEKSQAVAFWCDPISGHATLYWYRQILGQGPELLVQFQDESVVDDSQLPKDRFSAERLKGVDSTLKIQPAELGDSAMYLCASSVGRGDTQYFGPGTRLTVL.